One T cell receptor beta chain is described in this entry. Study processing details: Reference gene primers were amplified, and this amplification served to estimate nucleated cell counts. Measured with immunoSEQ multiplex PCR; TCRdb has only the in-frame clones, and not every one. V and J calls and clone size come straight from that table; D and trimming were deduced from the DNA. The repertoire has about 230,000 clones, roughly 79% of them found once; the top ten carry around 7.2%. Seattle patient enrollment occurred during active infection, with longitudinal follow-up thereafter. The CDR3 length is 15 residues. Looked up from germline, CDR1 is LNHDA and CDR2 is SQIVND (reference sequence). J lost 4 bases, V lost 3 bases, and 4 bases had no gene match. The data are from a study of blood T cell repertoires in COVID-19. On the study more broadly: Sample material is recorded as cDNA or gDNA derived from T cells, B-cell-depleted T cells, or PBMCs.

The V gene is TRBV19, the J gene TRBJ1-5; the match to TRBD1 covers 9 bases. The source of this sequence is a woman aged 80 or over with COVID-19, enrolled during active disease. The specimen was peripheral blood. The CDR3 nucleotides are TGTGCCAGTAGTATGGGGACAGGGACGAATCAGCCCCAGCATTTT. Residues: CASSMGTGTNQPQHF.